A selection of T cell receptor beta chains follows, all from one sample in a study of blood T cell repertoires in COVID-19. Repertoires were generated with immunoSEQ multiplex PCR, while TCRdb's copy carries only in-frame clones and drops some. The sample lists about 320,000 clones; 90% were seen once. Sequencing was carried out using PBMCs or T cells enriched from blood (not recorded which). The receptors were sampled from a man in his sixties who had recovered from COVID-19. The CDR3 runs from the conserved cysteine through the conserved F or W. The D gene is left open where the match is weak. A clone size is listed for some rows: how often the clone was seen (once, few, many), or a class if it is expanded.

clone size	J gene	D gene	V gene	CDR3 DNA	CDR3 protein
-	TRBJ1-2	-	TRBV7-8	TGTGCCAGCAGCTTTAATCAAAAGATGGAGGGCTACACCTTC	CASSFNQKMEGYTF
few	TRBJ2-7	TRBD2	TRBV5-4	TGTGCCAGCAGCTTTGGTAGCGGGACTGAGCAGTACTTC	CASSFGSGTEQYF
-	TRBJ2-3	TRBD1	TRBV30	TGTGCCTGGAGTGGGACGGTGAGGGGGCCACGAGATACGCAGTATTTT	CAWSGTVRGPRDTQYF
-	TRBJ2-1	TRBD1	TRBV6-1	TGTGCCAGCAGTGAAGCCGAACAGGGGGCCAATGAGCAGTTCTTC	CASSEAEQGANEQFF
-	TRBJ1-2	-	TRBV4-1	TGCGCCAGCAGCCAAGAACCCGAGGCACCAAGCTATGGCTACACCTTC	CASSQEPEAPSYGYTF
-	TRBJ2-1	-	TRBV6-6	TGTGCCAGCCCGGGAGTCGAGCAGTTCTTC	CASPGVEQFF
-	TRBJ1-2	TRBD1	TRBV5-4	TGTGCCAGCAGCTTAGGACAGGGGGACTATGGCTACACCTTC	CASSLGQGDYGYTF
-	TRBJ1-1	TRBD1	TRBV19	TGTGCCAGTAGTACTTTTTGGATATCCAGGGGGATAACTGAAGCTTTCTTT	CASSTFWISRGITEAFF
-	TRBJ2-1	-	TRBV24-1	TGTGCCACCAGTGGATTCGAGACAGGCCCATACAATGAGCAGTTCTTC	CATSGFETGPYNEQFF
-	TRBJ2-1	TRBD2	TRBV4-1	TGCGCCAGCAGCCGCCTCGGACTAGCGGGAGTTTTCGAGCAGTTCTTC	CASSRLGLAGVFEQFF
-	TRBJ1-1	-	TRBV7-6	TGTGCCAGCAGCTTAGTGGGGGGGCGATTCAATTCTGAAGCTTTCTTT	CASSLVGGRFNSEAFF
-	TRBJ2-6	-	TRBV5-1	TGCGCCAGCAGCTTGGTCTCGGGCTCTGGGGCCAACGTCCTGACTTTC	CASSLVSGSGANVLTF
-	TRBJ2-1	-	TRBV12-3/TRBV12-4	TGTGCCAGCAGAGACAGCCCCTACAATGAGCAGTTCTTC	CASRDSPYNEQFF
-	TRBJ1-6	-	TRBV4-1	TGCGCCAGCAGCCACAAGATGGGGGCGGATTCACCCCTCCACTTT	CASSHKMGADSPLHF
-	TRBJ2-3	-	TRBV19	TGTGCCAGTAGTATTGTCGGGGTCACAGATACGCAGTATTTT	CASSIVGVTDTQYF
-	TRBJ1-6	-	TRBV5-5	TGTGCCAGCAGCTTGGCGACAGGTTTGGTAACTTCACCCCTCCACTTT	CASSLATGLVTSPLHF
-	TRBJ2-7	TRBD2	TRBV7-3	TGTGCCAGCAGCTCCCTCCGGGGGGACGAGCAGTACTTC	CASSSLRGDEQYF
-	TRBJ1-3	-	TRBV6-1	TGTGCCAGCAGTGAGGGGCCACAGGGTACAAACACCATATATTTT	CASSEGPQGTNTIYF
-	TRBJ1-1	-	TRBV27	TGTGCCAGCAGTTATATACAGGGTGGCACTGAAGCTTTCTTT	CASSYIQGGTEAFF
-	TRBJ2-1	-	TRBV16	TGTGCCAGCAGCCATGGCCAGGGGAACTACAATGAGCAGTTCTTC	CASSHGQGNYNEQFF
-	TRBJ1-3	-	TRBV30	TGTGCCTGGAGGACGGGGGGACTTGGAAACACCATATATTTT	CAWRTGGLGNTIYF
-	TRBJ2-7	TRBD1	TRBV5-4	TGTGCCAGCAGCCCAAGAGGGACAGGGACCTACGAGCAGTACTTC	CASSPRGTGTYEQYF
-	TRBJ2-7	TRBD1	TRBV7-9	TGTGCCAGCAGCTTAGGTTCCTCCCGACAGGGAGTTTACGAGCAGTACTTC	CASSLGSSRQGVYEQYF
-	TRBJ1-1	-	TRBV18	TGTGCCAGCTCCCTTTCGCGGGAGGGGGCTTTCTTT	CASSLSREGAFF
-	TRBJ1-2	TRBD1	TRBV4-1	TGCGCCAGCAGGCAACAGGGGGCCGACTATGGCTACACCTTC	CASRQQGADYGYTF
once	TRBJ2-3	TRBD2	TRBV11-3	TGTGCCAGCAGCCCCGGGGGGATAAGCACAGATACGCAGTATTTT	CASSPGGISTDTQYF
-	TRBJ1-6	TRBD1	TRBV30	TGTGCCTGGGATCGGTCCAGACAGGGGAGCTCCTATAATTCACCCCTCCACTTT	CAWDRSRQGSSYNSPLHF
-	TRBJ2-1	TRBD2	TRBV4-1	TGCGCCAGCAGCCAAGACCCTAGCGGGGGATCCTACAATGAGCAGTTCTTC	CASSQDPSGGSYNEQFF
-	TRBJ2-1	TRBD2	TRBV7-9	TGTGCCAGCAGCTCACAAGGACTAGCGGGATACAATGAGCAGTTCTTC	CASSSQGLAGYNEQFF
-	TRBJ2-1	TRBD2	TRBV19	TGTGCCAGTAGTCCCCGAGAGCGGGAGACTGGGAATGAGCAGTTCTTC	CASSPRERETGNEQFF
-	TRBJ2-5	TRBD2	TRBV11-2	TGTGCCAGCAGCTTACTAAGCGGGAGAGGTGAGACCCAGTACTTC	CASSLLSGRGETQYF